Following are 16 T cell receptor beta chains from one sample sequenced in a study of blood T cells in healthy people across ages. A sample-barcoded 5' primer and a J-beta primer mix were used in a second PCR of about 6 to 11 cycles. TCRdb called the 5' RACE reads again in MiXCR, with one record for every CDR3 protein. This sample has 1.5 million to 2 million distinct CDR3 sequences, with about two fifths found just once. The material sequenced was blood. The receptors originated from a human donor in good health.

This clonotype has just a few counts. The chain recombines TRBV6-6 with TRBJ2-7; 9 bases are a match to TRBD1. Germline V gene sequence: CDR1 MNHNY, CDR2 SVGAGI (reference sequence). CDR3 length: 15 residues. With 5 bases clipped from V and 3 bases from J, the junction kept 8 bases outside the gene matches. The CDR3 DNA is TGTGCCAGCAGTCCCCAACGGGGACAGGGCTACGAGCAGTACTTC. It is translated as CASSPQRGQGYEQYF.

This clonotype was observed a handful of times. The V and J genes are TRBV7-9 and TRBJ2-3; D not certain. V lost 1 base and J 5 bases, leaving 7 bases between the germline ends. Germline CDR1 is SEHNR and CDR2 is FQNEAQ (reference sequence). The CDR3 consists of 13 residues. In DNA, the CDR3 is TGTGCCAGCAGCTTAGATCTGGTAGATACGCAGTATTTT. Protein sequence: CASSLDLVDTQYF.

The table lists this clonotype with a few counts. The chain combines TRBV20-1 with TRBJ2-3; 7 nucleotides agree with TRBD2. The CDR3 contains 15 residues. Germline assignment: CDR1 DFQATT and CDR2 SNEGSKA (reference sequence). J was trimmed by 0 bases and V by 0 bases; bases with no gene match: 3. CDR3 residues: CSAREVGGSTDTQYF. CDR3 bases: TGCAGTGCTAGAGAGGTGGGGGGGAGCACAGATACGCAGTATTTT.

The chain employs TRBV4-1 and TRBJ1-6; D unclear. Germline V gives CDR1 MGHRA, CDR2 YSYEKL. Trimming removed 0 bases at V and 8 bases at J, with 11 bases between. This CDR3 comprises 15 residues. The CDR3, as DNA: TGCGCCAGCAGCCAAGATCAGCCCCGGTATTCACCCCTCCACTTT. Translated: CASSQDQPRYSPLHF.

This clonotype has only a few counts. The chain's CDR3 is CASSFRPYMNTEAFF. The CDR3 DNA is TGTGCCAGCAGCTTCCGGCCTTACATGAACACTGAAGCTTTCTTT. The V call is TRBV5-8, the J call TRBJ1-1; D remains ambiguous. V was shortened by 2 bases and J by 0 bases, with 11 bases between the two germline ends. This CDR3 has 15 residues. Germline CDR1 reads SGHTS; CDR2 reads YDEGEE.

The genes are TRBV10-3 and TRBJ2-1; D not resolved. Germline V gene lookup returns CDR1 ENHRY and CDR2 SYGVKD. With 4 bases removed from V and 0 bases from J, the gap between germline ends came to 16 bases. The CDR3 consists of 17 residues. CDR3 protein: CAISGDQKTSSYNEQFF. CDR3 nucleotides: TGTGCCATCAGTGGCGATCAAAAGACCAGCTCCTACAATGAGCAGTTCTTC.

This chain links TRBV6-6 with TRBJ2-4; D is possibly TRBD1 (6 bases). CDR3 length equals 15 residues. Germline loops: CDR1 MNHNY, CDR2 SVGAGI (reference sequence). Trimming shortened V by 6 bases and J by 2 bases, and 14 bases separated the two germline ends. The CDR3 nucleotides read TGTGCCAGCAGATCTGGACAGTGGCCCAAAAACATTCAGTACTTC. Translating gives CASRSGQWPKNIQYF.

The rearrangement links TRBV2 to TRBJ2-7, with D possibly being TRBD1 (6 bases). Deletions cut 5 bases from V and 2 bases from J, with 13 bases between. The germline V gene has CDR1 SNHLY and CDR2 FYNNEI. The CDR3 sequence is 14 residues long. The CDR3 sequence: CASSNRDKAYEQYF. CDR3 DNA: TGTGCCAGCAGTAACCGGGACAAGGCCTACGAGCAGTACTTC.

Worth noting for this clonotype: The junction departs from the called germline gene at one end, perhaps through a read error. V and J are TRBV7-8 and TRBJ2-5, with TRBD2 matching over 8 bases. The CDR3 is 16 residues long. The V gene's germline CDR1 is SGHVS and CDR2 FQNEAQ. CDR3 region: CTSSLGSGGWQETQYF. The CDR3 DNA reads as TGTACCAGCAGCTTAGGGTCGGGGGGGTGGCAAGAGACCCAGTACTTC. Drawing the rest from reference TRBV7-8 and TRBJ2-5, the complete variable domain is GAGVSQSPRYKVAKRGQDVALRCDPISGHVSLFWYQQALGQGPEFLTYFQNEAQLDKSGLPSDRFFAERPEGSVSTLKIQRTQQEDSAVYLCTSSLGSGGWQETQYFGPGTRLLVL.

This clonotype was counted between two and nine times. The V call is TRBV7-3, the J call TRBJ1-2, with a possible D match to TRBD1 (5 bases). V lost 0 bases and J lost 6, with 20 bases in between. The CDR3 has 17 amino acids. The V gene's germline CDR1 is SGHTA and CDR2 FQGTGA. As DNA, the CDR3 is TGTGCCAGCAGCTTAACTGGCCCTAGGACACCTGGGAATGGCTACACCTTC. Translating gives CASSLTGPRTPGNGYTF. Full variable domain (outside the CDR3, taken from reference TRBV7-3 and TRBJ1-2): GAGVSQTPSNKVTEKGKYVELRCDPISGHTALYWYRQSLGQGPEFLIYFQGTGAADDSGLPNDRFFAVRPEGSVSTLKIQRTERGDSAVYLCASSLTGPRTPGNGYTFGSGTRLTVV.

Turning to this clonotype: A junction end diverges from the germline sequence, so it may reflect a read error. This chain joins TRBV7-3 and TRBJ2-7; D gene unclear. The J call could be wrong; TRBJ2-5 is a better fit for the DNA end. CDR3 size: 13 residues. Germline CDR1 and CDR2: SGHTA and FQGTGA. CDR3 sequence reads: CASSFGYQGTQYF. The CDR3 bases are TGTGCCAGCAGCTTCGGCTATCAAGGGACCCAGTACTTC.

The rearrangement joins TRBV28 to TRBJ1-2; the D gene is possibly TRBD1 (6 bases). The V gene's germline CDR1 is MDHEN and CDR2 SYDVKM. The CDR3 totals 15 residues. Trimming took 3 bases from V and 3 from J, leaving 14 bases between them. The CDR3 loop reads CASSLAGVTHYGYTF. DNA for the CDR3: TGTGCCAGCAGTTTGGCAGGGGTCACCCACTATGGCTACACCTTC.

This chain connects TRBV29-1 to TRBJ2-7, with a weak D call TRBD1 (6 bases). Deletions cut 3 bases from V and 0 bases from J, with 9 bases between. The length of the CDR3 is 13 residues. Germline V gene lookup returns CDR1 SQVTM and CDR2 ANQGSEA. The CDR3 nucleotides read TGCAGCGTTGATGGGGACAACTCCTACGAGCAGTACTTC. Residues: CSVDGDNSYEQYF.

This clonotype was seen a few times. V usage is TRBV20-1 and J usage is TRBJ1-1; the D gene is possibly TRBD1 (6 bases). V lost 0 bases to trimming and J lost 8 bases, with 13 bases between them. CDR1 is DFQATT, CDR2 SNEGSKA, per germline (reference sequence). The CDR3 runs 13 residues. The CDR3 loop reads CSARDRVTGEAFF. CDR3 in DNA: TGCAGTGCTAGAGATCGTGTGACAGGAGAAGCTTTCTTT.

This clonotype was seen a few times. This chain connects TRBV7-2 to TRBJ2-5; D gene unclear. The CDR3 runs 14 residues. With 4 bases removed from V and 0 bases from J, the gap between germline ends came to 9 bases. The germline V gene encodes CDR1 SGHTA and CDR2 FQGNSA. Written as DNA, the CDR3 is TGTGCCAGCAGCTCATGGTGGGACCAAGAGACCCAGTACTTC. It codes for CASSSWWDQETQYF.

This clonotype turned up a few times. The genes are TRBV30 and TRBJ1-5; the D is unclear. Germline V gene data show CDR1 as GTSNPN and CDR2 as SVGIG (reference sequence). This CDR3 contains 13 residues. V shed 0 bases and J shed 3 bases, with 6 bases lying between them. CDR3 bases: TGTGCCTGGAGTGTAGGGTACAATCAGCCCCAGCATTTT. Encoded protein: CAWSVGYNQPQHF.